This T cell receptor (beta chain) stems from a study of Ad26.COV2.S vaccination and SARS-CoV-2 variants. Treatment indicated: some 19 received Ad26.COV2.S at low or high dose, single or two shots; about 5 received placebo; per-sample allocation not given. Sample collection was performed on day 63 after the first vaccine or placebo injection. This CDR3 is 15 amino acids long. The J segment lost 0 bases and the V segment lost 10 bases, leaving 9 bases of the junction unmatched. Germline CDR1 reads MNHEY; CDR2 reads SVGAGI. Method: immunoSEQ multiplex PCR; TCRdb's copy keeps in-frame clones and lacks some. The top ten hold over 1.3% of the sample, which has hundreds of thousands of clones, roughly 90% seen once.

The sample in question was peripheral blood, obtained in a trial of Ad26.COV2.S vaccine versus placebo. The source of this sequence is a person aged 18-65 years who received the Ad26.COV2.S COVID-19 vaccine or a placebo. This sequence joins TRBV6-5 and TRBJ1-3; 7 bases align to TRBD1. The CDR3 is CATPDRLDSGNTIYF. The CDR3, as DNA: TGTGCCACGCCGGACAGGCTGGACTCTGGAAACACCATATATTTT.